This T cell receptor beta chain was recorded in a study of cytomegalovirus exposure and HLA in healthy donors. Findings of the study overall: The authors considered a cluster of highly shared sequence variants likely to be a sequencing artifact. A later analysis reportedly found that, within productive TCRs, an Asian-associated ancestry cluster had fewer N-insertions than the mean observed across the roughly 690 donors. Several top significant clusters appeared, in a later analysis, to be linked to common viral pathogens.

Unrecorded immune exposure was likely among donors, who were nominally healthy when sampled. 13 Jbeta primers and 60 Vbeta primers were used for the PCR. Method: immunoSEQ multiplex PCR; TCRdb's copy keeps in-frame clones and lacks some. The sample records roughly 90,000 clones, nearly 80% being singletons. On this clone: As yet, its antigen is unknown.

Sequencing was carried out using PBMCs. This TCR derives from a woman aged 40 to 50 in good health and CMV-seropositive.

The DNA of the CDR3 is TGTGCCATCAGTGAGTCTAGGGCCAGGGGAAACTATGGCTACACCTTC. Protein: CAISESRARGNYGYTF. The rearrangement joins TRBV10-3 to TRBJ1-2; TRBD1 might be the D (6 bases). V shed 0 bases and J shed 2 bases, with 13 bases lying between them. Germline lookup yields CDR1 ENHRY and CDR2 SYGVKD. The CDR3 has 16 amino acids.